This TCR beta chain was documented in a study of T-cell memory formation after mild COVID-19. General study points: Second-wave clones that peaked on day 37 lacked confirmed SARS-CoV-2 specificity.

Barcoded TCR alpha and TCR beta cDNA libraries with UMIs came from 5'RACE using constant-segment primers. TCRdb redid the calling of the 5' RACE reads with MiXCR, one entry per CDR3 protein. The sample records approximately 580,000 distinct CDR3 sequences, roughly 20% being singletons. There are 14 residues in the CDR3. The V and J ends lost 4 bases and 7 bases, in that order; junction bases with no gene match: 8. Germline assignment: CDR1 KGHDR and CDR2 SFDVKD. This clonotype was counted between two and nine times. What it binds is not known. This clonotype was obtained from an adult woman who had mild COVID-19 (a few samples of this study predate the infection). Cell type and time point are not known. This chain links TRBV24-1 with TRBJ1-1; 7 nucleotides line up with TRBD1. The specimen sequenced was PBMCs or a T cell subset sorted from them (not recorded which). CDR3 sequence reads: CATSDHNRDSEAFF. CDR3 in DNA: TGTGCCACCAGTGACCACAACAGGGACAGTGAAGCTTTCTTT.